The rows below give T cell receptor beta chains drawn from one sample of a study of neurological immune-mediated disorders. Via MiXCR, TCRdb re-called the 5' RACE reads, giving one row per CDR3 protein. The sample comprises around 30,000 distinct CDR3 sequences, approximately 4% of which are singletons, and 20% to 30% rests with the top ten. The sequencing input was CD4+ T cells from blood. The receptors were sampled from a woman aged 35 to 49 in good health. CDR3s include the opening cysteine and the closing phenylalanine or tryptophan. D genes are given only for firm matches. Clone size is given as how often the clone was seen (once, few, many) or a class if it is expanded.

V gene	J gene	CDR3 length	clone size	D gene	CDR3 DNA	CDR3 protein
TRBV19	TRBJ1-2	15	many	.	TGTGCCAGTAGTCCGGCTCGGGACAATCGTCTTGGCTACACCTTC	CASSPARDNRLGYTF
TRBV12-3/TRBV12-4	TRBJ2-5	17	many	TRBD2	TGTGCCAGCAGCATAAGTTGGCTAGCGGGGCGAGGAGAGACCCAGTACTTC	CASSISWLAGRGETQYF
TRBV9	TRBJ2-3	14	many	.	TGTGCCAGCAGCGGTGGACACCGCACAGATACGCAGTATTTT	CASSGGHRTDTQYF
TRBV7-2	TRBJ1-2	16	many	.	TGTGCCAGCAGCTTAACTACAGGGATGTTGTGCTATGGCTACACCTTC	CASSLTTGMLCYGYTF
TRBV20-1	TRBJ2-7	11	many	.	TGCAGTGCTCCGTACTCCTACGAGCAGTACTTC	CSAPYSYEQYF
TRBV5-1	TRBJ2-3	13	many	.	TGCGCCAGCAGCTCCCCTCGTGGAGATACGCAGTATTTT	CASSSPRGDTQYF
TRBV5-5	TRBJ1-1	14	many	.	TGTGCCAGCAGCTTGGTCTGGGAGAACACTGAAGCTTTCTTT	CASSLVWENTEAFF
TRBV7-9	TRBJ2-5	16	many	TRBD1	TGTGCCAGCAGCTCGCTCGGGACAGGGGTGGGAGAGACCCAGTACTTC	CASSSLGTGVGETQYF
TRBV5-1	TRBJ2-3	15	many	.	TGCGCCAGCTCCTCCCCCAACTGGGGTGCAGATACGCAGTATTTT	CASSSPNWGADTQYF
TRBV7-2	TRBJ2-3	16	many	.	TGTGCCAGCAGCTTAATGGTCGGCAGGGGCACAGATACGCAGTATTTT	CASSLMVGRGTDTQYF
TRBV6-5	TRBJ1-2	15	medium-sized	TRBD1	TGTGCCAGCAGTTACTCGAGGGACAGGGATTCGCGCTACACCTTC	CASSYSRDRDSRYTF
TRBV12-3/TRBV12-4	TRBJ2-1	16	many	.	TGTGCCAGCACCTCGTCGGGGGGCCGCTCCTACAATGAGCAGTTCTTC	CASTSSGGRSYNEQFF
TRBV7-2	TRBJ2-1	15	many	TRBD2	TGTGCCAGCTCCGTAGCGGGGGGACCTGGCGATGAGCAGTTCTTC	CASSVAGGPGDEQFF
TRBV20-1	TRBJ2-1	12	many	.	TGCAGTGCTAGTAAAGTGAGCTATGAGCAGTTCTTC	CSASKVSYEQFF
TRBV12-3/TRBV12-4	TRBJ1-5	14	many	TRBD1	TGTGCCAGCAGGCGGACAGGGGGCCCTCAGCCCCAGCATTTT	CASRRTGGPQPQHF
TRBV5-6	TRBJ2-2	14	many	.	TGTGCCAGCAGCTACAGGGCGAACACCGGGGAGCTGTTTTTT	CASSYRANTGELFF
TRBV11-2	TRBJ2-3	16	many	TRBD2	TGTGCCAGCAGCCCTACTAGCGTTGCGGGTCCAGATACGCAGTATTTT	CASSPTSVAGPDTQYF
TRBV18	TRBJ1-5	13	many	.	TGTGCCAGCCAAGGGGGAAACAATCAGCCCCAGCATTTT	CASQGGNNQPQHF
TRBV20-1	TRBJ2-1	17	many	.	TGCAGTGCTACCATCATTTCTGGTTGGAGCTCCTACAATGAGCAGTTCTTC	CSATIISGWSSYNEQFF
TRBV20-1	TRBJ2-7	11	many	.	TGCAGTGCTAGTAATCGCTACCCCCAGTACTTC	CSASNRYPQYF
TRBV6-6	TRBJ2-5	15	many	TRBD2	TGTGCCAGCAGTTACTCGAGCGGGGGGCGAGAGACCCAGTACTTC	CASSYSSGGRETQYF
TRBV20-1	TRBJ1-1	14	many	.	TGCAGTGCCGAGCCAGGACGGACGAACACTGAAGCTTTCTTT	CSAEPGRTNTEAFF
TRBV28	TRBJ2-1	12	many	.	TGTGCCACCACATCCCGATACAATGAGCAGTTCTTC	CATTSRYNEQFF
TRBV20-1	TRBJ2-2	16	many	.	TGCAGTGCTAGAGACGCACGACTAGTTAAGTCCGGGGAGCTGTTTTTT	CSARDARLVKSGELFF
TRBV7-6	TRBJ2-7	13	many	.	TGTGCCAGCAGCTTAGCGCTCGGGTACGAGCAGTACTTC	CASSLALGYEQYF
TRBV12-3/TRBV12-4	TRBJ1-1	12	medium-sized	.	TGTGCCAGCAGCCTTCCGGGGGGGAGGGCTTTCTTT	CASSLPGGRAFF
TRBV5-6	TRBJ2-1	16	many	TRBD2	TGTGCCAGCAGCCGCCAGGGACTAAACTCCTACAATGAGCAGTTCTTC	CASSRQGLNSYNEQFF